Given below is one T cell receptor (beta chain) in context. This sample was taken from a study of shared T cell receptors in the human thymus. The CDR3 covers 15 residues. Germline V gene sequence: CDR1 MNHEY, CDR2 SMNVEV (reference sequence). V gave up 3 bases and J gave up 3 bases; unmatched junction bases: 8. The data were produced by immunoSEQ multiplex PCR, yet TCRdb's version contains in-frame clones alone and is incomplete. The sample consists of about 710,000 clones, roughly 86% of them appearing once. The same specimen was also included in a second study, on human thymus T cells. As reported in that work: During corrective heart surgery, resections were taken, and the thymus tissue came from them. An apparent bias in V and J gene usage was seen in thymic and blood repertoires.

Sequencing was done on a sample of thymocytes. The sequence came from a boy under two years old with a congenital heart defect. The chain employs TRBV27 and TRBJ2-7, with 7 positions matching TRBD2. The CDR3 DNA follows: TGTGCCAGCAGTTTGATTCCCCCGGGGGGCTACGAGCAGTACTTC. Protein sequence: CASSLIPPGGYEQYF.